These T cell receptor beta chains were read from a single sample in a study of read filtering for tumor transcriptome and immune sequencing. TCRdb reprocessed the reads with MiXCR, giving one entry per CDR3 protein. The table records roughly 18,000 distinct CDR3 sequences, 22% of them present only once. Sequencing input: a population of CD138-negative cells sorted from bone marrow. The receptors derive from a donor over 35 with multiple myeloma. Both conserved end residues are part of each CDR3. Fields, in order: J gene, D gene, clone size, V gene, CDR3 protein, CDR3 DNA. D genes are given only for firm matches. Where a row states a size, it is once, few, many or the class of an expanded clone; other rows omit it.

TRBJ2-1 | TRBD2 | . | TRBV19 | CASSITSGSGHEQFF | TGTGCCAGTAGTATCACTAGCGGGAGTGGCCATGAGCAGTTCTTC
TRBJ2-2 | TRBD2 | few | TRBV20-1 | CSARDSGLAAGELFF | TGCAGTGCTAGAGATTCAGGACTAGCGGCCGGGGAGCTGTTTTTT
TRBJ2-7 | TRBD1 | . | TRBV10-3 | CAISDRDSYSYEQYF | TGTGCCATCAGTGATCGGGACAGCTACTCCTACGAGCAGTACTTC
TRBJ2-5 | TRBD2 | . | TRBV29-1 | CSLRLLAGSQETQYF | TGCAGCCTACGCTTGCTAGCGGGAAGCCAAGAGACCCAGTACTTC
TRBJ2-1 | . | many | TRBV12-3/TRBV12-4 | CASSFARIHNEQFF | TGTGCCAGCAGTTTTGCCCGAATCCACAATGAGCAGTTCTTC
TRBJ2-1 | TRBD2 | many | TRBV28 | CASSLVAGNEEQFF | TGTGCCAGCAGTTTAGTAGCGGGAAATGAAGAGCAGTTCTTC
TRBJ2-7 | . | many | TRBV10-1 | CASSETGYEQYF | TGCGCCAGCAGTGAGACGGGATACGAGCAGTACTTC
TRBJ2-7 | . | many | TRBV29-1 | CSVKPSGAGEQYF | TGCAGCGTCAAGCCGTCCGGGGCGGGAGAGCAGTACTTC
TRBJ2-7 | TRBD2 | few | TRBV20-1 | CSARVLAGVSSYEQYF | TGCAGTGCTAGAGTACTAGCGGGAGTTTCCTCCTACGAGCAGTACTTC
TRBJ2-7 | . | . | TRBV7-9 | CASSLVTVPYEQYF | TGTGCCAGCAGCTTAGTAACCGTACCCTACGAGCAGTACTTC
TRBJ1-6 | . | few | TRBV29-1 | CSVAMDSSYNSPLHF | TGCAGCGTCGCGATGGACAGCTCCTATAATTCACCCCTCCACTTT
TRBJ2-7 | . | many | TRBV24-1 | CATSDLHSYEQYF | TGTGCCACCAGTGATTTGCACTCTTACGAGCAGTACTTC
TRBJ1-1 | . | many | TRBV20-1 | CSARRVNTEAFF | TGCAGTGCTAGAAGGGTGAACACTGAAGCTTTCTTT
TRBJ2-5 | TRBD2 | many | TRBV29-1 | CSVLAGGETQYF | TGCAGCGTTCTAGCGGGAGGAGAGACCCAGTACTTC
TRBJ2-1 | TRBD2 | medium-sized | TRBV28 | CASSLVGAGYNEQFF | TGTGCCAGCAGTTTAGTTGGAGCGGGGTACAATGAGCAGTTCTTC
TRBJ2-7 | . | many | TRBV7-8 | CASSSLTLPAAGEQYF | TGTGCCAGCAGCAGCCTGACTCTCCCGGCCGCCGGCGAGCAGTACTTC
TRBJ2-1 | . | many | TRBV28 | CASIKQGTYNEQFF | TGTGCCAGCATCAAGCAGGGGACCTACAATGAGCAGTTCTTC
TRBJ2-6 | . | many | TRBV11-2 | CASSHYVGQRGSGANVLTF | TGTGCCAGCAGCCATTACGTGGGACAACGAGGCTCTGGGGCCAACGTCCTGACTTTC
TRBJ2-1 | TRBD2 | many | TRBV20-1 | CSARAQRGGIKSSYNEQFF | TGCAGTGCTAGAGCTCAGCGGGGCGGGATTAAGAGCTCCTACAATGAGCAGTTCTTC
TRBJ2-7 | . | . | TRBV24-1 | CATPLKHF | TGTGCCACCCCCCTCAAACACTTC
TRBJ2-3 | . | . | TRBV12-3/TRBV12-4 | CASRRTPSAADAQYF | TGTGCCAGCAGACGGACCCCATCGGCGGCAGATGCGCAGTATTTT
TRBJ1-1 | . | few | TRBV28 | CASSLSMSGNTEAFF | TGTGCCAGCAGTTTAAGCATGTCAGGTAACACTGAAGCTTTCTTT
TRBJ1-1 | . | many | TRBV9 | CASSVEGGQGTEAFF | TGTGCCAGCAGCGTAGAAGGGGGGCAGGGCACTGAAGCTTTCTTT
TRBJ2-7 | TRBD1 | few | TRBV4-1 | CASSAGGTGMTYEQYF | TGCGCCAGCAGCGCTGGGGGGACAGGGATGACCTACGAGCAGTACTTC
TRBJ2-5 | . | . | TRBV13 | CASSSRDPSLETQYF | TGTGCCAGCAGCTCCCGGGACCCCAGCCTAGAGACCCAGTACTTC
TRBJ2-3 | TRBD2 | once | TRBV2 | CAISMTSGRADTQYF | TGTGCCATCAGTATGACTAGCGGGAGAGCAGATACGCAGTATTTT
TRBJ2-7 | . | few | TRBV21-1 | CASSIDRDRDPHEQYF | TGTGCCAGCAGCATAGACCGGGACAGGGATCCCCACGAGCAGTACTTC
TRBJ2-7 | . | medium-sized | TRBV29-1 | CSVVDVGRTYEQYF | TGCAGCGTTGTTGATGTTGGCAGGACCTACGAGCAGTACTTC
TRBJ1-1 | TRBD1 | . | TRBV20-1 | CSASPDRGKRTEAFF | TGCAGTGCTAGTCCTGACAGGGGAAAGAGGACTGAAGCTTTCTTT
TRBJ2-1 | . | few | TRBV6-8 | CASSYKRRLVTGSYNEQFF | TGTGCCAGCAGTTACAAGCGGCGACTCGTTACGGGCTCCTACAATGAGCAGTTCTTC
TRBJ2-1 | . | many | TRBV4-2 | CASSQLFYNEQFF | TGTGCCAGCAGCCAATTATTCTACAATGAGCAGTTCTTC
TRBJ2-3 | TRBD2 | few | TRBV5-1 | CASSGTSGTDTQYF | TGCGCCAGCAGCGGGACTAGCGGGACAGATACGCAGTATTTT
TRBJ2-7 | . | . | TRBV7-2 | CASSLQASRGSEQYF | TGTGCCAGCAGCCTGCAGGCGTCCCGGGGGAGCGAGCAGTACTTT
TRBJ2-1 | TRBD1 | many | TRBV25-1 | CASSATGTARDEQFF | TGTGCCAGCAGTGCAACCGGGACAGCCAGGGATGAGCAGTTCTTC
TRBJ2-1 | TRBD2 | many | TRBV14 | CASSQSERGLASEQFF | TGTGCCAGCAGCCAAAGCGAGAGGGGACTAGCAAGTGAGCAGTTCTTC
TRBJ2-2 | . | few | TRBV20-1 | CSAWDGNTGELFF | TGCAGTGCCTGGGACGGCAACACCGGGGAGCTGTTTTTT
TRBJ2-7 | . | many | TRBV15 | CATSRGQGVSYEQYF | TGTGCCACCAGCAGAGGCCAGGGTGTGAGCTACGAGCAGTACTTC
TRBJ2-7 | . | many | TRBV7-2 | CASSLWSAAYEQYF | TGTGCCAGCAGCTTATGGTCAGCTGCCTACGAGCAGTACTTC
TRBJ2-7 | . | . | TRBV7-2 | CASSLADEQYF | TGTGCCAGCAGCTTAGCGGACGAGCAGTACTTC
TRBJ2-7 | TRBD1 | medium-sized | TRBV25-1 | CASSERDRGYEQYF | TGTGCCAGCAGTGAGCGGGACAGGGGCTACGAGCAGTACTTC
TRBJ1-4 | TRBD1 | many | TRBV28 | CASSSRQGIILRKLFF | TGTGCCAGCAGTTCTCGACAGGGGATTATTTTGAGGAAACTGTTTTTT
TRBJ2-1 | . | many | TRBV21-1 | CASTAGAGVGNEQFF | TGTGCCAGCACCGCGGGGGCAGGGGTTGGCAATGAGCAGTTCTTC
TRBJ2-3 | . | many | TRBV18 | CASSLLTVDTDTQYF | TGTGCCAGCTCACTACTGACAGTCGACACAGATACGCAGTATTTT
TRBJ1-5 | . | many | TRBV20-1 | CSATENTGYQPQHF | TGCAGTGCTACCGAAAACACAGGGTATCAGCCCCAGCATTTT
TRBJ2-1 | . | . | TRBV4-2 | CASSQDNVYNEQFF | TGTGCCAGCAGCCAAGATAACGTTTACAATGAGCAGTTCTTC
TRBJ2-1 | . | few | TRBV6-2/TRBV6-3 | CASRPLASSYNEQFF | TGTGCCAGCAGACCTCTTGCGAGCTCCTACAATGAGCAGTTCTTC
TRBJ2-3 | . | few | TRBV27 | CASSAGPPVDDTQYF | TGTGCCAGCAGCGCGGGACCGCCGGTTGATGATACGCAGTATTTT
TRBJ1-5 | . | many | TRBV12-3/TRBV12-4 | CASSLSPPYNQPQHF | TGTGCCAGCAGTTTGAGTCCCCCCTACAATCAGCCCCAGCATTTT
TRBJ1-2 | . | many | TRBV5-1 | CASSVGLQNYGYTF | TGCGCCAGCAGCGTGGGACTGCAAAACTATGGCTACACCTTC
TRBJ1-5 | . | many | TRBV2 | CASSGSRGTGQPQHF | TGTGCCAGCAGTGGGAGCAGGGGAACGGGACAGCCCCAGCATTTT
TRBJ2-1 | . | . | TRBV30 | CARMRAYNEQFF | TGTGCCCGGATGCGTGCGTACAATGAGCAGTTCTTC
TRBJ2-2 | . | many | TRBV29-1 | CSASSGPTNTGELFF | TGCAGCGCTAGCTCCGGGCCAACGAACACCGGGGAGCTGTTTTTT
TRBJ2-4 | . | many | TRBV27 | CASSRTRFKNIQYF | TGTGCCAGCAGTAGGACAAGGTTCAAAAACATTCAGTACTTC
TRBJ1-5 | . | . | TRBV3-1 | CASSQDPTRNQPQHF | TGTGCCAGCAGCCAAGATCCGACGCGCAATCAGCCCCAGCATTTT
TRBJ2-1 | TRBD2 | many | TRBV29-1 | CSVLSGRSYNEQFF | TGCAGCGTCCTTAGCGGGAGATCCTACAATGAGCAGTTCTTC
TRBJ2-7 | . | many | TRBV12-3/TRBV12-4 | CASSLVGNEQYF | TGTGCCAGCAGTTTAGTTGGTAACGAGCAGTACTTC
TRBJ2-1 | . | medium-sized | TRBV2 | CASSGATLSEQFF | TGTGCCAGCAGTGGTGCCACATTATCCGAGCAGTTCTTC
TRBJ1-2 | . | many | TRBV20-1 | CSARDRSGPGYTF | TGCAGTGCTAGAGATCGGTCCGGTCCGGGCTACACCTTC
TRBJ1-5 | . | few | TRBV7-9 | CASSRTGNQPQHF | TGTGCCAGCAGCCGGACCGGCAATCAGCCCCAGCATTTT
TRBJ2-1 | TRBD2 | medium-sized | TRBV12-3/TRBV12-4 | CASSLSGSLGNEQFF | TGTGCCAGCAGCCTTAGCGGGAGTCTGGGGAATGAGCAGTTCTTC